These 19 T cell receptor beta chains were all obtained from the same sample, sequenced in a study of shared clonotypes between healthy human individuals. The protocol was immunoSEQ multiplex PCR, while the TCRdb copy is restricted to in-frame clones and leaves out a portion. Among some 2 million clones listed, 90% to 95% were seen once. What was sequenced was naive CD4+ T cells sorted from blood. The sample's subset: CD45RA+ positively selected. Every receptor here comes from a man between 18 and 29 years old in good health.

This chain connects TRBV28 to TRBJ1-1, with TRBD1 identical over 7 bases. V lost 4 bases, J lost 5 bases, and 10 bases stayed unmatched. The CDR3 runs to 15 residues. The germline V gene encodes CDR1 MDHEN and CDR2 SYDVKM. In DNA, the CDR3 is TGTGCCAGCAGTTGGAACAGGGGAGGGTGGACTGAAGCTTTCTTT. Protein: CASSWNRGGWTEAFF.

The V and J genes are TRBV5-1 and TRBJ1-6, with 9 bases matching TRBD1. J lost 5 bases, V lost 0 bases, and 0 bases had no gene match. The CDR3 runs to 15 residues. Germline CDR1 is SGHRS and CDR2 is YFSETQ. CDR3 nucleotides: TGCGCCAGCAGCTTGGGGGACAGGGATAATTCACCCCTCCACTTT. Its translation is CASSLGDRDNSPLHF.

CDR3 DNA: TGTGCCAGCAGCCCCCCCACAGGTGGCTATGGCTACACCTTC. Protein: CASSPPTGGYGYTF. This sequence joins TRBV9 and TRBJ1-2, with a weak D call TRBD1 (5 bases). The length of the CDR3 is 14 residues. CDR1 is SGDLS and CDR2 is YYNGEE in the germline V gene. V was clipped by 4 bases and J by 4 bases, with 14 bases between them.

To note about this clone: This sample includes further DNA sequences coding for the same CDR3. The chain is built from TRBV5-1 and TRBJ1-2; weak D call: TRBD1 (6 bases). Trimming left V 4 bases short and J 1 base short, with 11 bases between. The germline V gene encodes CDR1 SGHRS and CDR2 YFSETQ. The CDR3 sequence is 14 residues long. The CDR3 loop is CASSPGGSNYGYTF. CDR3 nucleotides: TGCGCCAGCAGCCCGGGGGGCAGTAACTATGGCTACACCTTC.

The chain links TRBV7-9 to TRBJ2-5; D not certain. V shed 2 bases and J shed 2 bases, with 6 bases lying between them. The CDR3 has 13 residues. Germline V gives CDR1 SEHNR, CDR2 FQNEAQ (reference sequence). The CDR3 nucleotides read TGTGCCAGCAGCTTACCCGTGCAAGAGACCCAGTACTTC. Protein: CASSLPVQETQYF.

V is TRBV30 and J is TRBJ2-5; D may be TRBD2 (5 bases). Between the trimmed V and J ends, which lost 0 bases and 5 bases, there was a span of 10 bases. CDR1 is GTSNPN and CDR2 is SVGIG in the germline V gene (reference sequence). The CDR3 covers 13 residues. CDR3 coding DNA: TGTGCCTGGAGTGTGACTCGGGGTGAGACCCAGTACTTC. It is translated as CAWSVTRGETQYF. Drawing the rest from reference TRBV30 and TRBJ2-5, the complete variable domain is SQTIHQWPATLVQPVGSPLSLECTVEGTSNPNLYWYRQAAGRGLQLLFYSVGIGQISSEVPQNLSASRPQDRQFILSSKKLLLSDSGFYLCAWSVTRGETQYFGPGTRLLVL.

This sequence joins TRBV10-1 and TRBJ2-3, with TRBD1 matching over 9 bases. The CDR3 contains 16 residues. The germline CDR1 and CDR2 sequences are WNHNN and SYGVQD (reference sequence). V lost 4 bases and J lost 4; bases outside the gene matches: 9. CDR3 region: CASSAYRGPGADTQYF. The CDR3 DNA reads TGCGCCAGCAGTGCCTACAGGGGGCCGGGGGCAGATACGCAGTATTTT.

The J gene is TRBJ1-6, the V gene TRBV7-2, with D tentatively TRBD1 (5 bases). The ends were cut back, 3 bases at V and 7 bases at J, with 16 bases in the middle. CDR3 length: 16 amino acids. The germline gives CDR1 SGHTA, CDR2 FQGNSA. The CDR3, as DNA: TGTGCCAGCAGCTTTGGAGGGGTCCCGGGGAATTCACCCCTCCACTTT. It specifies CASSFGGVPGNSPLHF.

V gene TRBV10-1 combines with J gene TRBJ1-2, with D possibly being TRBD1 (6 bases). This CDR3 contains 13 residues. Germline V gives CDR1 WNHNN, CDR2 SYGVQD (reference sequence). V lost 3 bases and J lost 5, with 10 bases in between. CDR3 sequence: CASSDDRRYGYTF. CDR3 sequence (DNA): TGCGCCAGCAGTGATGACAGGAGGTATGGCTACACCTTC.

CDR3 protein: CATSRGKTYEQYF. CDR3 nucleotide sequence: TGTGCCACCAGCAGGGGGAAGACCTACGAGCAGTACTTC. The rearrangement uses TRBV15 and TRBJ2-7; D remains ambiguous. The CDR3 loop spans 13 amino acids. Germline V gene lookup returns CDR1 LNHNV and CDR2 YYDKDF (reference sequence). V was cut by 3 bases and J by 2 bases, with 8 bases left in between.

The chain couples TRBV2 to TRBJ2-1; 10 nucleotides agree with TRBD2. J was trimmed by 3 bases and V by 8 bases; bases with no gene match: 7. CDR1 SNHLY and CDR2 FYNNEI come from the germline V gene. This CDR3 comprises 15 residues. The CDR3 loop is CASLPGTSDYNEQFF. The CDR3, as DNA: TGTGCCAGCCTGCCGGGGACTAGCGACTACAATGAGCAGTTCTTC.

The CDR3 DNA follows: TGTGCCAGCAGTGACAACCTCTACGAGCAGTACTTC. It yields the protein CASSDNLYEQYF. The chain links TRBV2 to TRBJ2-7; D uncertain. Germline lookup yields CDR1 SNHLY and CDR2 FYNNEI. The CDR3 has 12 amino acids. The V end lost 3 bases, the J end lost 3 bases, and 6 bases lay between the germline ends.

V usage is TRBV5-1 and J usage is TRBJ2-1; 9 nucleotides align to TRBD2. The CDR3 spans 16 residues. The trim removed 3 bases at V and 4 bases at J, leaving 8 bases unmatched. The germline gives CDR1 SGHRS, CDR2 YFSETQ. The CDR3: CASSSGLAELYNEQFF. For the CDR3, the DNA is TGCGCCAGCAGCTCGGGACTAGCTGAACTTTACAATGAGCAGTTCTTC. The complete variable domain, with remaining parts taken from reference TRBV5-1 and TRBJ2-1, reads KAGVTQTPRYLIKTRGQQVTLSCSPISGHRSVSWYQQTPGQGLQFLFEYFSETQRNKGNFPGRFSGRQFSNSRSEMNVSTLELGDSALYLCASSSGLAELYNEQFFGPGTRLTVL.

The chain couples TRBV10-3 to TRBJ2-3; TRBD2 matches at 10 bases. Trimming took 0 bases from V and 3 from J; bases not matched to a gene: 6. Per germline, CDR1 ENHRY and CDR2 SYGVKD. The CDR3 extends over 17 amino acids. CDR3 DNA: TGTGCCATCAGTGAGTCGGAAGCGGGGGGGATAACAGATACGCAGTATTTT. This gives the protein CAISESEAGGITDTQYF.

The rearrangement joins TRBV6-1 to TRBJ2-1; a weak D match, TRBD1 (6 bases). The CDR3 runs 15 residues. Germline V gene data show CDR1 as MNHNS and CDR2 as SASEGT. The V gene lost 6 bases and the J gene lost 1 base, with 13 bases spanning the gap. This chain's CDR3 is CASRTGLLSYNEQFF. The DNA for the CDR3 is TGTGCCAGCAGAACAGGGCTCCTTTCCTACAATGAGCAGTTCTTC.

CDR3 in amino acids: CASSKSHGNQPQHF. Written as DNA, the CDR3 is TGTGCCAGTAGTAAGAGTCATGGCAATCAGCCCCAGCATTTT. V and J are TRBV19 and TRBJ1-5, with D hard to call. The CDR3 has 14 residues. Germline V gene data show CDR1 as LNHDA and CDR2 as SQIVND (reference sequence). V was shortened by 4 bases and J by 2 bases, with 9 bases between the two germline ends. Variable domain in full (rest from reference TRBV19 and TRBJ1-5): DGGITQSPKYLFRKEGQNVTLSCEQNLNHDAMYWYRQDPGQGLRLIYYSQIVNDFQKGDIAEGYSVSREKKESFPLTVTSAQKNPTAFYLCASSKSHGNQPQHFGDGTRLSIL.

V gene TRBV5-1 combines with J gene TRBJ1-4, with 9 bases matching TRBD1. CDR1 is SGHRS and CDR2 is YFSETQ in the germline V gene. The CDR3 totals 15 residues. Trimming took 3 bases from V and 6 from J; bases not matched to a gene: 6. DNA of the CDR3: TGCGCCAGCAGCTCCGGCCGGGACAGGGATGAAAAACTGTTTTTT. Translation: CASSSGRDRDEKLFF.

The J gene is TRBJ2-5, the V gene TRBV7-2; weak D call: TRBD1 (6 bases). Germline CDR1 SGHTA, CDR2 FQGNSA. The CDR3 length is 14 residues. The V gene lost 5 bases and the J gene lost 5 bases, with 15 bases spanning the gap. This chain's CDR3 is CASSRLGTFETQYF. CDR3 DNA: TGTGCCAGCAGCCGGTTAGGGACATTCGAGACCCAGTACTTC.

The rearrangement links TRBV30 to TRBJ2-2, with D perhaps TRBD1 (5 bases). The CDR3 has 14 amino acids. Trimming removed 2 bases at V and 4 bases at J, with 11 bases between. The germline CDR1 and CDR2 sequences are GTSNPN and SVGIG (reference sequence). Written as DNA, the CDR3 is TGTGCCTGGAGTCTGGGGCGCGGCACCGGGGAGCTGTTTTTT. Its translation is CAWSLGRGTGELFF.